A single sample gave rise to the 18 T cell receptor beta chains below, sequenced in a study of blood T cell repertoires in COVID-19. This table comes from immunoSEQ multiplex PCR, and its TCRdb copy is limited to in-frame clones, with some not included. The sample lists about 200,000 clones, approximately 88% occurring once. The sequenced sample was peripheral blood. The receptors were sampled from a man aged 35-49 years with acute or convalescent COVID-19.

The V and J genes are TRBV19 and TRBJ2-2; TRBD2 agrees at 10 bases. Trimming took 2 bases from V and 3 from J; bases not matched to a gene: 3. In germline, CDR1 is LNHDA, CDR2 SQIVND (reference sequence). This CDR3 has 16 residues. The CDR3 nucleotides are TGTGCCAGTAGTATACTAGCGGGAGTGGACACCGGGGAGCTGTTTTTT. Translating gives CASSILAGVDTGELFF.

In its sample, this clone was seen a few times. The V gene is TRBV19, the J gene TRBJ1-4; perhaps TRBD1 as D (5 bases). The germline gives CDR1 LNHDA, CDR2 SQIVND (reference sequence). The germline V and J ends were trimmed by 8 bases and 7 bases, with 11 bases remaining between them. The CDR3 totals 12 residues. CDR3 loop: CASQGGGEKLFF. The CDR3 nucleotides are TGTGCCAGTCAGGGAGGCGGTGAAAAACTGTTTTTT.

This chain uses TRBV7-8 with TRBJ2-2; 9 bases fit TRBD2. Germline-derived CDR1 and CDR2 are SGHVS and FQNEAQ. Unmatched junction bases numbered 2, after V lost 3 bases and J lost 0 bases. The CDR3 extends over 16 amino acids. This CDR3 reads CASSFLAGANTGELFF. Here the CDR3 DNA reads TGTGCCAGCAGCTTCTTAGCGGGGGCGAACACCGGGGAGCTGTTTTTT.

This clone was detected once. The V gene is TRBV7-9, the J gene TRBJ2-1; D gene uncertain. This CDR3 has 17 residues. Trimming removed 5 bases at V and 4 bases at J, with 21 bases between. Germline CDR1 is SEHNR and CDR2 is FQNEAQ (reference sequence). This CDR3 reads CASSPRIGAAAYNEQFF. CDR3 DNA sequence: TGTGCCAGCAGCCCACGGATAGGAGCCGCGGCTTACAATGAGCAGTTCTTC.

This chain joins TRBV3-1 (or the pseudogene TRBV3-2) and TRBJ2-1, with a possible D match to TRBD2 (5 bases). CDR1 LGHDT and CDR2 YNNKEL come from the germline V gene (reference sequence). The CDR3 is 13 amino acids. V was clipped by 4 bases and J by 7 bases, with 11 bases between them. DNA for the CDR3: TGTGCCAGCAGCCTTACTAGAAGGAATGAGCAGTTCTTC. Encoded protein: CASSLTRRNEQFF.

CDR3 nucleotide sequence: TGTGCCACCAGCAGGACAACAGGTTTAAGGTCACCCCTCCACTTT. Translated: CATSRTTGLRSPLHF. This chain joins TRBV15 and TRBJ1-6, with D perhaps TRBD1 (5 bases). V lost 3 bases and J lost 10, with 16 bases in between. Germline CDR1 is LNHNV and CDR2 is YYDKDF (reference sequence). The CDR3 sequence is 15 residues long.

This sequence joins TRBV4-3 and TRBJ1-4; 8 bases match TRBD1. The germline CDR1 and CDR2 sequences are LGHNA and YSLEER. The CDR3 loop spans 16 amino acids. V shed 0 bases and J 8 bases; nucleotides not matched to a gene: 8. Here the CDR3 DNA reads TGCGCCAGCAGCCAAGATCCGGGACAGGCCTACGAAAAACTGTTTTTT. It encodes CASSQDPGQAYEKLFF.

The chain combines TRBV27 with TRBJ1-1, with D perhaps matching TRBD1 (5 bases). With 8 bases removed from V and 10 bases from J, the gap between germline ends came to 14 bases. Germline CDR1 is MNHEY and CDR2 is SMNVEV (reference sequence). The CDR3 is made up of 11 amino acids. The CDR3, as DNA: TGTGCCAGCCTTCTGGGGGGACGAGCTTTCTTT. This encodes CASLLGGRAFF.

Only one count was recorded for this clone. This chain joins TRBV6-2 or TRBV6-3 and TRBJ1-1; D possibly corresponds to TRBD1 (5 bases). Trimming removed 5 bases at V and 4 bases at J, with 11 bases between. Germline V gene sequence: CDR1 MNHEY, CDR2 SVGEGT. The CDR3 totals 13 residues. CDR3 in DNA: TGTGCCAGCAGTCTAGGGGTGGCCACTGAAGCTTTCTTT. Residues: CASSLGVATEAFF.

This clone occurred a few times. The chain recombines TRBV27 with TRBJ1-5; D might be TRBD1 (5 bases). V was cut by 1 base and J by 8 bases, with 9 bases left in between. Germline-derived CDR1 and CDR2 are MNHEY and SMNVEV (reference sequence). The CDR3 totals 13 residues. The CDR3 sequence: CASSLWGGKPQHF. DNA for the CDR3: TGTGCCAGCAGTTTATGGGGGGGTAAGCCCCAGCATTTT.

The genes are TRBV9 and TRBJ1-2; possible D gene TRBD1, 5 bases. V lost 2 bases and J lost 7, with 18 bases in between. The CDR3 is 15 residues long. Germline CDR1 SGDLS, CDR2 YYNGEE. CDR3 residues: CASSVAGAASGGYTF. The CDR3, as DNA: TGTGCCAGCAGCGTTGCTGGGGCGGCTTCTGGTGGCTACACCTTC.

This clone occurred a few times. V gene TRBV7-2 combines with J gene TRBJ1-2; TRBD1 agrees at 9 bases. CDR3 length: 14 residues. The germline V gene encodes CDR1 SGHTA and CDR2 FQGNSA. Unmatched junction bases numbered 8, after V lost 6 bases and J lost 6 bases. CDR3 in amino acids: CASRGQGTNNGYTF. DNA of the CDR3: TGTGCCAGCAGGGGACAGGGTACCAATAATGGCTACACCTTC.

This chain connects TRBV4-3 to TRBJ2-3, with 8 bases matching TRBD1. This CDR3 is 14 amino acids long. V shed 5 bases, J shed 1 base, and the junction held 2 bases outside the gene matches. Germline loops: CDR1 LGHNA, CDR2 YSLEER. CDR3 in DNA: TGCGCCAGCAGCTGGGGACAGGGCACAGATACGCAGTATTTT. Its translation: CASSWGQGTDTQYF.

The gene calls are TRBV4-1 and TRBJ2-2, with D unclear. Trimming removed 1 base from V and 8 bases from J, with 11 bases in between. CDR1 and CDR2 from the germline V gene are MGHRA and YSYEKL. This CDR3 has 14 residues. In DNA, the CDR3 is TGCGCCAGCAGCCAAGCTAGTGGGTTAGGGGAGCTGTTTTTT. Translation: CASSQASGLGELFF.

The chain employs TRBV9 and TRBJ2-2; D perhaps matches TRBD2 (5 bases). The CDR3 contains 15 residues. Trimming took off 3 bases at V and 4 bases at J, with 13 bases between the two ends. CDR1 and CDR2 (germline): SGDLS, YYNGEE. CDR3 sequence (DNA): TGTGCCAGCAGCGCGGGTCTAGCAGCCACCGGGGAGCTGTTTTTT. Translated: CASSAGLAATGELFF.

The chain has TRBV18 and TRBJ2-7; D might be TRBD1 (6 bases). CDR3 length equals 13 residues. V lost 6 bases, J lost 6 bases, and 15 bases lay in between. Germline V lookup: CDR1 KGHSH, CDR2 LQKENI. The CDR3 reads CASSSREGGEQYF. The CDR3, as DNA: TGTGCCAGCTCCTCTAGGGAAGGGGGCGAGCAGTACTTC. Combining the CDR3 with reference TRBV18 and TRBJ2-7 gives the whole variable domain NAGVMQNPRHLVRRRGQEARLRCSPMKGHSHVYWYRQLPEEGLKFMVYLQKENIIDESGMPKERFSAEFPKEGPSILRIQQVVRGDSAAYFCASSSREGGEQYFGPGTRLTVT.

The chain links TRBV12-5 to TRBJ2-7; 10 bases align to TRBD1. Germline loops: CDR1 LGHNT, CDR2 FRNRAP. J lost 1 base, V lost 2 bases, and 14 bases had no gene match. This CDR3 has 19 amino acids. The CDR3 region is CASGLSTWDRGRLSYEQYF. In nucleotides, the CDR3 is TGTGCTAGTGGTTTGTCTACGTGGGACAGGGGTCGACTTTCCTACGAGCAGTACTTC.

This chain joins TRBV12-5 and TRBJ1-1, with D possibly being TRBD1 (5 bases). In germline, CDR1 is LGHNT, CDR2 FRNRAP. The CDR3 runs 17 residues. Trimming pared 5 bases from V and 0 bases from J, leaving 19 bases between. The CDR3 DNA reads as TGTGCTAGTGGTCGAGAAACTCAGGGTCCAATGAACACTGAAGCTTTCTTT. Translated: CASGRETQGPMNTEAFF.